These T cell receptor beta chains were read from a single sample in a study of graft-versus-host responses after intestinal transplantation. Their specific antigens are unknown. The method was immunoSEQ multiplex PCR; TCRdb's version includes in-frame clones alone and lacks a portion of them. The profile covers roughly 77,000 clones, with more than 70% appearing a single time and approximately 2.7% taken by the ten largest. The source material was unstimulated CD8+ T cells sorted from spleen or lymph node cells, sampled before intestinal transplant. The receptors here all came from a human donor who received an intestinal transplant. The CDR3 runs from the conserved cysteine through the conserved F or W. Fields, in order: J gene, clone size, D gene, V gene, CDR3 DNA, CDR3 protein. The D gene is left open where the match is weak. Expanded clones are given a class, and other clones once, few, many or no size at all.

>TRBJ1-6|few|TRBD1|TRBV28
TGTGCCAGCAGGACAGGGGTCCATAATTCACCCCTCCACTTT
CASRTGVHNSPLHF
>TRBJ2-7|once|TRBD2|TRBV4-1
TGCGCCAGCAGCCAAGATGCCCCAGCGGGGGACAACTACGAGCAGTACTTC
CASSQDAPAGDNYEQYF
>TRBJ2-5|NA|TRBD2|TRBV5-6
TGTGCCAGCAGCGGGGCTCTGCTAGCGGGAGGGCCTGAAGAGACCCAGTACTTC
CASSGALLAGGPEETQYF
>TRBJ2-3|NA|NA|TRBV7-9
TGTGCCAGCAGCGTCACAGCGGGCGGCACAGATACGCAGTATTTT
CASSVTAGGTDTQYF
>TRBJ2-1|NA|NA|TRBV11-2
TGTGCCAGCAGCTTAGGACTGGCCCGAACCAATGAGCAGTTCTTC
CASSLGLARTNEQFF
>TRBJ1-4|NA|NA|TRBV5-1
TGCGCCAGCAGTTCTCGAGGGGGGGCGTCTAATGAAAAACTGTTTTTT
CASSSRGGASNEKLFF
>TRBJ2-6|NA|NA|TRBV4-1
TGCGCCAGCAGCCAGCCTTACAGCAGCTCTGGGGCCAACGTCCTGACTTTC
CASSQPYSSSGANVLTF
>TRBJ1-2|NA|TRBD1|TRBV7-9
TGTGCCAGCAGCTCACAGGGGAACTATGGCTACACCTTC
CASSSQGNYGYTF
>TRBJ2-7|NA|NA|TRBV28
TGTGCCAGCACCGAGGGAGGATACGAGCAGTACTTC
CASTEGGYEQYF
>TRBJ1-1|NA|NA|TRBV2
TGTGCCAGCAGCGAGTGGGGGGTCCAGAACACTGAAGCTTTCTTT
CASSEWGVQNTEAFF
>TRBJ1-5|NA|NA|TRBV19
TGTGCCAGTAGTATTGGTCTGGAGGGAAGGACTCAGCCCCAGCATTTT
CASSIGLEGRTQPQHF
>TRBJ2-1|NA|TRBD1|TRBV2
TGTGCCAGCAGATGGGACAGGGGGCCCTACAATGAGCAGTTCTTC
CASRWDRGPYNEQFF
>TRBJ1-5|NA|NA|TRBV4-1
TGCGCCAGCAGCCCCGGGGGGAGGGGGCAGCCCCAGCATTTT
CASSPGGRGQPQHF
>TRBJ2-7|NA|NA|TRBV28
TGTGCCAGCAGTTTATTGTGGTCAGGGTCCTACGAGCAGTACTTC
CASSLLWSGSYEQYF
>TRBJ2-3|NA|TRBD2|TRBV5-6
TGTGCCAGCAGCTGGACCGGGACTAGCGAGCTGGGGGATACGCAGTATTTT
CASSWTGTSELGDTQYF
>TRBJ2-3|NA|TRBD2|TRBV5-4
TGTGCCAGCAGTCGACCGGGACTAGCGACAGATACGCAGTATTTT
CASSRPGLATDTQYF
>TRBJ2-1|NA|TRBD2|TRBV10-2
TGCGCCCTCTCCTCTAGCGGTAACAATGAGCAGTTCTTC
CALSSSGNNEQFF
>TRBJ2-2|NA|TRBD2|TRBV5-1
TGCGCCAGCAGCTTGGCCTCTCACAGGGAAGCGGGAGACGACACCGGGGAGCTGTTTTTT
CASSLASHREAGDDTGELFF
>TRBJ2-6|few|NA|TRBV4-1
TGCGCCAGCAGCCCGCACAGGAACTCTGGGGCCAACGTCCTGACTTTC
CASSPHRNSGANVLTF
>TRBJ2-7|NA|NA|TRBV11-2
TGTGCCAGCAGCTTAATCGTCGAACGGTCCTACGAGCAGTACTTC
CASSLIVERSYEQYF
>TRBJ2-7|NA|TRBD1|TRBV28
TGTGCCAGCAGTTTAATGACAGGGGACCTATACGAGCAGTACTTC
CASSLMTGDLYEQYF
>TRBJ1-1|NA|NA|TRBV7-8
TGTGCCAGCAGCTTAGATTGGCGGCCAAACACTGAAGCTTTCTTT
CASSLDWRPNTEAFF
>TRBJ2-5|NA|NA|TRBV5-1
TGCGCCAGCAGCCATGAGAGGGTCTGGCCAGAGACCCAGTACTTC
CASSHERVWPETQYF
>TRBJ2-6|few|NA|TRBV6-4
TGTGCCAGCAGCTTCAGGGCTGGTGGGGCCAACGTCCTGACTTTC
CASSFRAGGANVLTF
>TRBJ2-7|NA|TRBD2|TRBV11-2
TGTGCCAGCAGAAAACGGACGGGAGGGACCTACGAGCAGTACTTC
CASRKRTGGTYEQYF
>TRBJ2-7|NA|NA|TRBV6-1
TGTGCCAGCAGTCCCGGACTTACGGTCTACGAGCAGTACTTC
CASSPGLTVYEQYF
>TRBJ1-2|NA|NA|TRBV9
TGTGCCAGCAGCGTAGCCGACAGCCAAATCTATGGCTACACCTTC
CASSVADSQIYGYTF
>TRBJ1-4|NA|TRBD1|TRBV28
TGTGCCACTTTGGGATGGGGACAGCTTTATGAAAAACTGTTTTTT
CATLGWGQLYEKLFF
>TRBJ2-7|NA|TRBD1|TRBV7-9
TGTGCCAGCAGCTTGATGCAGGGGGCCGCCGAGCAGTACTTC
CASSLMQGAAEQYF
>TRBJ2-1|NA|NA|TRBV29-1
TGCAGCGTTGAAATTCATGACCGAGAGGACAATGAGCAGTTCTTC
CSVEIHDREDNEQFF
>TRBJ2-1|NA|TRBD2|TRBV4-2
TGTGCCAGCAGCCAAGGGAGAGAGGCGGGAGGTGAGCAGTTCTTC
CASSQGREAGGEQFF
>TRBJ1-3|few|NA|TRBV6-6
TGTGCCAGCAGTCACACAAACAGGATATCTGGAAACACCATATATTTT
CASSHTNRISGNTIYF
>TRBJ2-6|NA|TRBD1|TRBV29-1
TGCAGCGTTGAAGATCGTGAGACAGGGGGCGTCTACTCTGGGGCCAACGTCCTGACTTTC
CSVEDRETGGVYSGANVLTF
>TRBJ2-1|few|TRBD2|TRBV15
TGTGCCACCAGCGATGGGCAGCGGGGGGGGTGGAATGAGCAGTTCTTC
CATSDGQRGGWNEQFF
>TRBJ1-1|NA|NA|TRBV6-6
TGTGCCAGCAGTTACACCTTGACAGCGAACACTGAAGCTTTCTTT
CASSYTLTANTEAFF
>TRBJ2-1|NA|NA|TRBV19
TGTGCCAGTAGTATAGAGGGTAGCACCGAGCAGTTCTTC
CASSIEGSTEQFF
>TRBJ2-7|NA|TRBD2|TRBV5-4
TGTGCCAGCAGCTTGGGCGGGCCGATACTAGCGGGAGGGCCCTACGAGCAGTACTTC
CASSLGGPILAGGPYEQYF
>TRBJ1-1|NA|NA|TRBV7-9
TGTGCCAGCAGCCCCTTTGAGGCGAACACTGAAGCTTTCTTT
CASSPFEANTEAFF
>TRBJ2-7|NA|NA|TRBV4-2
TGTGCCAGCAGCCAAGATGGTTGGCGGGTCGGCTACGAGCAGTACTTC
CASSQDGWRVGYEQYF
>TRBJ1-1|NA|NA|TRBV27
TGTGCCAGCACCCAGGCACTGAACACTGAAGCTTTCTTT
CASTQALNTEAFF
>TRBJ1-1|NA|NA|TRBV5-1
TGCGCCAGCAGCCTCACAGGGCACGAAGCTTTCTTT
CASSLTGHEAFF
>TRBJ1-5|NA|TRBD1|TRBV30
TGTGCCTGGAGTACAGGGGTTGGGAGCAATCAGCCCCAGCATTTT
CAWSTGVGSNQPQHF
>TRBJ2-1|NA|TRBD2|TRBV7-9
TGTGCCAGCAGCTTAGCGGGAGGGCCCGTTTACAATGAGCAGTTCTTC
CASSLAGGPVYNEQFF
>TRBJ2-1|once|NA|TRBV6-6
TGTGCCAGCAGTTACCATGCGGCCAATGAGCAGTTCTTC
CASSYHAANEQFF
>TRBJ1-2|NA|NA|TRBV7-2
TGTGCCAGCAGCTCAACACCCTATGGCTACACCTTC
CASSSTPYGYTF
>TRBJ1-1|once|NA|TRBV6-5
TGTGCCAGCAGTTACTCGAGTGGCAGGGAAGCTTTCTTT
CASSYSSGREAFF
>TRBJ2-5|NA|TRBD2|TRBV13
TGTGCCAGCAGCGAACTAGCGGGAGAGCAAGAGACCCAGTACTTC
CASSELAGEQETQYF
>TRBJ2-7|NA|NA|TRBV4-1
TGCGCCAGCAGCCACCCTGGCGGGGAGGACGAGCAGTACTTC
CASSHPGGEDEQYF
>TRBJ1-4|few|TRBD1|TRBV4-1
TGCGCCAGCAGTCTGGACAGGGGAGATGAAAAACTGTTTTTT
CASSLDRGDEKLFF
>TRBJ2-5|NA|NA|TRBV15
TGTGCCACCAGCAGTGATAGAGAGAGGACTCGCCGCGTACAAGAGACCCAGTACTTC
CATSSDRERTRRVQETQYF
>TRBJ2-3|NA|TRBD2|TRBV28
TGTGCCAGCAGTCCAGCGGGAGCCCTGCCAGATACGCAGTATTTT
CASSPAGALPDTQYF
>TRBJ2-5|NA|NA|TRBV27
TGTGCCAGCAGTCCCTCGACCAGGGAGACCCAGTACTTC
CASSPSTRETQYF
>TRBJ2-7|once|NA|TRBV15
TGTGCCACCAGCAGAGATCCGGCAGGGTCTGACGTCGAGATCGCCTACGAGCAGTACTTC
CATSRDPAGSDVEIAYEQYF
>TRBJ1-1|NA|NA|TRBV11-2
TGTGCCAGCAGCTTAACCCAGGGGTTGGCCACTGAAGCTTTCTTT
CASSLTQGLATEAFF
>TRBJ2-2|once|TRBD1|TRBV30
TGTGCCTGGAGTGTGGTAACAGGGGGCGTCGGGGAGCTGTTTTTT
CAWSVVTGGVGELFF
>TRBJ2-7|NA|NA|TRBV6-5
TGTGCCAGCAGTTATCGAGGGGCGGGATGGCCCTACGAGCAGTACTTC
CASSYRGAGWPYEQYF
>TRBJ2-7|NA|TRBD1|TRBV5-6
TGTGCCAGCAGCCCCGGGACAGGTCCATACGAGCAGTACTTC
CASSPGTGPYEQYF
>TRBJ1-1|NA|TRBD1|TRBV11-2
TGTGCCAGCAGCCCTTGGACAGGTCCCCCCGGCGGCACTGAAGCTTTCTTT
CASSPWTGPPGGTEAFF
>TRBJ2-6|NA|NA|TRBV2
TGTGCCAGCAGTATGAGCCGGGCCAGGGAGGTCTCTGGGGCCAACGTCCTGACTTTC
CASSMSRAREVSGANVLTF